This T cell receptor (beta chain) was observed in a study of vaccination and CD4 T cells after COVID-19. The overall study: Median draw time for post-COVID samples was 101 days post-diagnosis (range 35 to 161). Samples from three convalescent patients were taken at day 14 and days 161 to 241 post-vaccination.

Sequence data for DNA of cultured CD4+ T cells were generated by the Oncomine TCR Beta short-read assay. MiXCR, applied by TCRdb to the PCR reads, yields one record per CDR3 protein. The sample includes some 24,000 distinct CDR3 sequences, 30% of them seen just once. The CDR3 runs 14 residues. V shed 4 bases, J shed 2 bases, and the junction held 5 bases outside the gene matches. Germline V gene data show CDR1 as SNHLY and CDR2 as FYNNEI. As for time point: late sampling 161 to 241 days after vaccination in a few convalescent patients. Indicated treatment: roughly 11-day PBMC culture with coronavirus spike peptide pools or control peptides (ViraFEST assay). This clonotype is labeled as medium-sized (0.01 to 0.1%). Its cognate antigen is unknown.

The chain has TRBV2 and TRBJ2-7, with 7 bases aligning to TRBD1. The material was CD4+ T cells from blood, cultured in vitro, obtained about 7 months after SARS-CoV-2 vaccination. This TCR derives from a human donor who had recovered from COVID-19. The CDR3 spells CASSVGTETYEQYF. In DNA form, the CDR3 reads TGTGCCAGCAGTGTTGGGACAGAGACCTACGAGCAGTACTTC.